Below, 29 T cell receptor beta chains from the same sample are listed, as sequenced in a study of graft-versus-host responses after intestinal transplantation. The antigens for these receptors are not known. The table came from immunoSEQ multiplex PCR; TCRdb's copy has only in-frame clones and leaves some out. The data hold tens of thousands of clones, with 94% observed a single time. The sequencing here drew on unstimulated CD4+ T cells sorted from spleen or lymph node cells, taken before transplant. Receptor source: a human donor who was the organ donor for an intestinal transplant.

By its share, this clone is medium-sized. The chain uses TRBV27 and TRBJ2-1, with 7 nucleotides matching TRBD1. Germline V CDR1 and CDR2: MNHEY, SMNVEV (reference sequence). This CDR3 comprises 12 residues. V trimming: 4 bases; J trimming: 6 bases; junction bases outside the gene matches: 0. CDR3 in DNA: TGTGCCAGCAGTTGGACAGGCAATGAGCAGTTCTTC. Protein: CASSWTGNEQFF.

The chain joins TRBV4-3 to TRBJ2-7; 8 bases are a match to TRBD1. J gave up 3 bases and V 0 bases, and 4 bases lay outside the gene matches. The germline V gene has CDR1 LGHNA and CDR2 YSLEER. CDR3 length equals 15 residues. The CDR3 DNA reads as TGCGCCAGCAGCCAAGACCCAGGGGGCCACTACGAGCAGTACTTC. Protein: CASSQDPGGHYEQYF.

V and J are TRBV28 and TRBJ2-7; D might be TRBD2 (5 bases). The germline V gene encodes CDR1 MDHEN and CDR2 SYDVKM. This CDR3 is built from 17 residues. V lost 6 bases and J lost 4, with 25 bases in between. The CDR3 spells CASSSDPDYVNRYEQYF. CDR3 bases: TGTGCCAGCAGCTCCGACCCTGACTACGTGAACAGATACGAGCAGTACTTC.

The chain joins TRBV7-2 to TRBJ1-5; a weak D match, TRBD1 (6 bases). The V end lost 1 base, the J end lost 0 bases, and 13 bases lay between the germline ends. CDR1 SGHTA and CDR2 FQGNSA come from the germline V gene. The CDR3 has 17 residues. CDR3 amino acids: CASSLEAGGYSNQPQHF. For the CDR3, the DNA is TGTGCCAGCAGCTTAGAAGCGGGGGGCTATAGCAATCAGCCCCAGCATTTT.

The chain uses TRBV19 and TRBJ2-2, with a tentative D call TRBD1 (5 bases). The CDR3 totals 14 residues. CDR1 is LNHDA, CDR2 SQIVND, per germline (reference sequence). V dropped 3 bases and J dropped 6 bases, with 11 bases sitting between them. CDR3: CASSIRAGSGELFF. CDR3 coding DNA: TGTGCCAGTAGTATTCGAGCAGGGTCCGGGGAGCTGTTTTTT. The complete variable domain, with remaining parts taken from reference TRBV19 and TRBJ2-2, reads DGGITQSPKYLFRKEGQNVTLSCEQNLNHDAMYWYRQDPGQGLRLIYYSQIVNDFQKGDIAEGYSVSREKKESFPLTVTSAQKNPTAFYLCASSIRAGSGELFFGEGSRLTVL.

This clone has a handful of counts. The chain is built from TRBV19 and TRBJ2-4; 11 bases match TRBD2. J lost 7 bases, V lost 7 bases, and 6 bases had no gene match. This CDR3 comprises 14 residues. Per germline, CDR1 LNHDA and CDR2 SQIVND (reference sequence). The CDR3 reads CASKLAGDWNIQYF. CDR3 nucleotide sequence: TGTGCCAGTAAACTAGCGGGGGATTGGAACATTCAGTACTTC.

V and J are TRBV7-2 and TRBJ2-3; D possibly corresponds to TRBD2 (5 bases). The CDR3 spans 16 residues. Germline V gene data show CDR1 as SGHTA and CDR2 as FQGNSA. Trimming shortened V by 4 bases and J by 0 bases, and 14 bases separated the two germline ends. The CDR3 spells CASSSRTVSSTDTQYF. In DNA form, the CDR3 reads TGTGCCAGCAGCTCCCGGACTGTATCTAGCACAGATACGCAGTATTTT.

V usage is TRBV28 and J usage is TRBJ2-1; the D call may be TRBD1 or TRBD2 (5 bases each). The V gene lost 3 bases and the J gene lost 10 bases, with 16 bases spanning the gap. Germline CDR1 reads MDHEN; CDR2 reads SYDVKM. CDR3 length: 14 residues. Here the CDR3 DNA reads TGTGCCAGCAGTTTTCCGGGACCTTCCTACGAGCAGTTCTTC. This translates into CASSFPGPSYEQFF.

The rearrangement links TRBV6-6 to TRBJ1-2; the D is unclear. With 5 bases removed from V and 3 bases from J, the gap between germline ends came to 10 bases. CDR1 MNHNY and CDR2 SVGAGI come from the germline V gene (reference sequence). This CDR3 contains 13 residues. The CDR3 DNA follows: TGTGCCAGCAGTCCTATTGCGTACTATGGCTACACCTTC. Protein: CASSPIAYYGYTF.

J is TRBJ2-4 and V is TRBV7-9; the D is unclear. The CDR3 runs to 16 residues. The V and J ends lost 0 bases and 8 bases respectively, with 17 bases between them. Germline CDR1 is SEHNR and CDR2 is FQNEAQ (reference sequence). This CDR3 reads CASSLAHVNQRDIQYF. In DNA form, the CDR3 reads TGTGCCAGCAGCTTAGCTCACGTAAACCAAAGGGACATTCAGTACTTC.

The chain carries TRBV5-1 and TRBJ1-6; 7 bases are shared with TRBD1. Trimming removed 4 bases from V and 7 bases from J; junction bases left unmatched: 11. CDR1 SGHRS and CDR2 YFSETQ come from the germline V gene. CDR3 size: 16 residues. The CDR3 reads CASSPRKTGRNSPLHF. The CDR3 DNA follows: TGCGCCAGCAGCCCCCGGAAGACAGGGCGGAATTCACCCCTCCACTTT.

The chain carries TRBV6-5 and TRBJ1-1; 9 positions match TRBD1. In germline, CDR1 is MNHEY, CDR2 SVGAGI. CDR3 size: 14 residues. The V gene end was trimmed by 2 bases and the J gene end by 4 bases; junction bases not matched to a gene: 2. The CDR3 protein is CASSYLTGGTEAFF. Here the CDR3 DNA reads TGTGCCAGCAGTTACCTGACAGGGGGCACTGAAGCTTTCTTT.

This sequence joins TRBV28 and TRBJ1-5; D is possibly TRBD1 (5 bases). The germline V gene encodes CDR1 MDHEN and CDR2 SYDVKM. This CDR3 comprises 14 residues. Between the trimmed V and J ends, which lost 2 bases and 7 bases, there was a span of 12 bases. The CDR3, as DNA: TGTGCCAGCAGTTTAGACCAGGGAGGGCAGCCCCAGCATTTT. Residues: CASSLDQGGQPQHF.

This chain joins TRBV5-1 and TRBJ1-1; possibly TRBD1 for D (5 bases). This CDR3 is built from 14 residues. Per germline, CDR1 SGHRS and CDR2 YFSETQ. V was trimmed by 4 bases and J by 6 bases, leaving 16 bases between them. CDR3 DNA sequence: TGCGCCAGCAGCCCCACAGTAAGGGGCGCTGAAGCTTTCTTT. Amino acids: CASSPTVRGAEAFF.

The rearrangement uses TRBV5-1 and TRBJ2-5, with 10 bases aligning to TRBD2. Germline values: CDR1 SGHRS, CDR2 YFSETQ. V was clipped by 4 bases and J by 2 bases; unmatched bases: 5. The CDR3 contains 15 residues. The CDR3 sequence is CASSELAGTQETQYF. In DNA form, the CDR3 reads TGCGCCAGCAGCGAACTAGCGGGGACACAAGAGACCCAGTACTTC. The entire variable domain, with the rest obtained from reference TRBV5-1 and TRBJ2-5, is as follows: KAGVTQTPRYLIKTRGQQVTLSCSPISGHRSVSWYQQTPGQGLQFLFEYFSETQRNKGNFPGRFSGRQFSNSRSEMNVSTLELGDSALYLCASSELAGTQETQYFGPGTRLLVL.

The J gene is TRBJ2-3, the V gene TRBV5-1; no clear D. Deletions cut 1 base from V and 1 base from J, with 4 bases between. Germline CDR1 and CDR2: SGHRS and YFSETQ. The CDR3 loop spans 13 amino acids. CDR3 in amino acids: CASSLRGTDTQYF. Here the CDR3 DNA reads TGCGCCAGCAGCTTGCGCGGCACAGATACGCAGTATTTT.

The chain joins TRBV21-1 to TRBJ1-1. TRBV21-1 corresponds to a pseudogene. The CDR3 sequence is 15 residues long. The CDR3 sequence is CASSKGADLNTEAFF. The CDR3, as DNA: TGTGCCAGCAGCAAAGGGGCGGACTTGAACACTGAAGCTTTCTTT.

This sequence joins TRBV5-5 and TRBJ2-5; 15 bases match TRBD2. The CDR3 has 17 residues. The germline V gene has CDR1 SGHKS and CDR2 YYEKEE (reference sequence). Trimming cost V 3 bases and J 2 bases; bases outside gene matches: 5. The CDR3: CASSSGTSGGLQETQYF. The CDR3 DNA reads TGTGCCAGCAGCTCGGGGACTAGCGGGGGGCTACAAGAGACCCAGTACTTC.

This chain uses TRBV9 with TRBJ2-7, with D perhaps TRBD1 or TRBD2 (6 bases each). In germline, CDR1 is SGDLS, CDR2 YYNGEE. V lost 4 bases, J lost 3 bases, and 20 bases lay in between. The CDR3 runs to 16 residues. The CDR3 DNA is TGTGCCAGCAGCCCTGGAGGGGGACAAACGGGCTACGAGCAGTACTTC. Translated, it gives CASSPGGGQTGYEQYF.

The rearrangement joins TRBV25-1 to TRBJ2-7, with 8 bases matching TRBD2. CDR3 length: 17 residues. In germline, CDR1 is MGHDK, CDR2 SYGVNS. With 5 bases clipped from V and 0 bases from J, the junction kept 12 bases outside the gene matches. The CDR3 is CASSHTGGASNSYEQYF. CDR3 sequence (DNA): TGTGCCAGCAGTCACACGGGGGGGGCGTCAAACTCCTACGAGCAGTACTTC.

V is TRBV28 and J is TRBJ2-1; a weak D match, TRBD1 (6 bases). The CDR3 sequence is 13 residues long. V dropped 6 bases and J dropped 9 bases, with 15 bases sitting between them. Germline loops: CDR1 MDHEN, CDR2 SYDVKM. CDR3 region: CASRRTDYGEQFF. The CDR3 DNA follows: TGTGCCAGCAGAAGGACAGACTACGGTGAGCAGTTCTTC.

The CDR3 DNA reads as TGTGCCAGCAGCTCTAACGGAGGGTTTCGAGGGGATACGCAGTATTTT. Encoded protein: CASSSNGGFRGDTQYF. V is TRBV7-3 and J is TRBJ2-3, with D maybe TRBD2 (6 bases). V dropped 4 bases and J dropped 6 bases, with 20 bases sitting between them. The CDR3 is 16 residues long. Germline V lookup: CDR1 SGHTA, CDR2 FQGTGA.

V is TRBV19 and J is TRBJ1-5; possible D gene TRBD1, 6 bases. There are 15 residues in the CDR3. The germline V gene has CDR1 LNHDA and CDR2 SQIVND (reference sequence). Between the trimmed V and J ends, which lost 5 bases and 0 bases, there was a span of 11 bases. The CDR3 loop is CASSLQGNSNQPQHF. CDR3 DNA: TGTGCCAGTAGTCTCCAGGGGAATAGCAATCAGCCCCAGCATTTT.

The chain joins TRBV28 to TRBJ2-7, with 10 bases identical to TRBD2. The V segment lost 4 bases and the J segment 3 bases; nucleotides outside the gene matches: 6. This CDR3 has 15 amino acids. Germline V CDR1 and CDR2: MDHEN, SYDVKM. Written as DNA, the CDR3 is TGTGCCAGCAGTTCTCCTAGCGGGGGCCTCTACGAGCAGTACTTC. Encoded protein: CASSSPSGGLYEQYF. Looking up the rest from reference TRBV28 and TRBJ2-7 gives the full variable domain: DVKVTQSSRYLVKRTGEKVFLECVQDMDHENMFWYRQDPGLGLRLIYFSYDVKMKEKGDIPEGYSVSREKKERFSLILESASTNQTSMYLCASSSPSGGLYEQYFGPGTRLTVT.

The chain recombines TRBV10-3 with TRBJ1-2; 9 bases fit TRBD1. V lost 3 bases and J lost 7; bases outside the gene matches: 3. This CDR3 contains 13 residues. The germline gives CDR1 ENHRY, CDR2 SYGVKD. The CDR3 nucleotides are TGTGCCATCAGTGAACAGGGGGCTCGTGGCTACACCTTC. It encodes CAISEQGARGYTF.

The chain carries TRBV5-5 and TRBJ1-2; D gene ambiguous. This CDR3 has 13 residues. Per germline, CDR1 SGHKS and CDR2 YYEKEE (reference sequence). The V end lost 0 bases, the J end lost 1 base, and 4 bases lay between the germline ends. The CDR3 loop is CASSLGLNYGYTF. CDR3 DNA: TGTGCCAGCAGCTTGGGGCTTAACTATGGCTACACCTTC.

This clone was seen just once. The rearrangement uses TRBV6-1 and TRBJ1-5; a possible D gene is TRBD1 (6 bases). The CDR3 runs 13 residues. Trimming removed 6 bases from V and 7 bases from J, with 13 bases in between. CDR1 and CDR2 from the germline V gene are MNHNS and SASEGT. The CDR3 here is CASRDRLSQPQHF. CDR3 coding DNA: TGTGCCAGCAGAGACAGGCTTAGCCAGCCCCAGCATTTT.

The V and J genes are TRBV27 and TRBJ2-3, with D possibly called TRBD1 or TRBD2 (5 bases each). The ends were cut back, 6 bases at V and 2 bases at J, with 18 bases in the middle. Germline V gives CDR1 MNHEY, CDR2 SMNVEV (reference sequence). CDR3 length: 16 residues. The CDR3 DNA follows: TGTGCCAGCAGCCTGCGCCCGGGACCTTACACAGATACGCAGTATTTT. As protein: CASSLRPGPYTDTQYF.

The chain recombines TRBV7-8 with TRBJ2-5; tentatively, D is TRBD2 (7 bases). V lost 6 bases to trimming and J lost 3 bases, with 17 bases between them. Germline V gives CDR1 SGHVS, CDR2 FQNEAQ. This CDR3 has 15 amino acids. CDR3 DNA: TGTGCCAGCAGAGGTGGCGGGGGCGAAAAAGAGACCCAGTACTTC. This translates into CASRGGGGEKETQYF.